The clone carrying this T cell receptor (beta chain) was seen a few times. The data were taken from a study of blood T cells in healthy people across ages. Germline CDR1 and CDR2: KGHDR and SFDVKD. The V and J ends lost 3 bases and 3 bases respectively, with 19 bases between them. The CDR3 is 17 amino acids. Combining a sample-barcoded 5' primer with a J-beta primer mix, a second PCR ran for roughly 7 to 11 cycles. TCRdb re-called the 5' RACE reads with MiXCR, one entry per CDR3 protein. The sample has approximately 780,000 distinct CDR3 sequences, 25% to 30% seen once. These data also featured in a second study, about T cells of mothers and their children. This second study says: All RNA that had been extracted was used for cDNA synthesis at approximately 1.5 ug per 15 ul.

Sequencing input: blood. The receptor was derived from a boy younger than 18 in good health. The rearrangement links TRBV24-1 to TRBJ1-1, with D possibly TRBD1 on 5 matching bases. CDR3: CATSDGSIRVVYTEAFF. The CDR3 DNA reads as TGTGCCACCAGTGATGGATCAATCAGGGTGGTTTACACTGAAGCTTTCTTT.